The clone carrying this TCR beta chain was observed a few times. The germline V gene encodes CDR1 PRHDT and CDR2 FYEKMQ (reference sequence). There are 15 residues in the CDR3. V was clipped by 5 bases and J by 6 bases; unmatched bases: 7. Using its own MiXCR run on the RACE reads, TCRdb lists one record per CDR3 protein. The sample has 82,000 or so distinct CDR3 sequences, around 13% seen once. Time point described: patch test 3, about 24 weeks after DPC sensitization. Sample treatment: therapeutic diphenylcyclopropenone sensitization with weekly scalp DPC. Blood collection took place prior to placing each patch test. The data stem from a study of human T cells and chemical hapten exposure.

This specimen was whole blood, taken in connection with sensitization to the hapten diphenylcyclopropenone (DPC). The chain joins TRBV13 to TRBJ2-3, with 11 bases identical to TRBD1. This sequence originates from a woman between 45 and 65 years old with alopecia areata. Some clones in this sample may be carry-over from other donors' samples. Here the CDR3 reads CASSEGQGVSDTQYF. The CDR3 region has the DNA TGTGCCAGCAGCGAGGGACAGGGGGTGTCGGATACGCAGTATTTT.